A single sample is the source of the 27 T cell receptor beta chains below, sequenced in a study of cytomegalovirus exposure and HLA in healthy donors. With 60 Vbeta and 13 Jbeta primers, the PCR was carried out. The assay was immunoSEQ multiplex PCR, and TCRdb's table has in-frame clones only and misses some. This sample's clone table lists some 41,000 clones. The specimen sequenced was PBMCs. These receptors all come from a male donor in good health and CMV-seronegative.

The chain has TRBV28 and TRBJ1-5; no reliable D call. The V gene's germline CDR1 is MDHEN and CDR2 SYDVKM. The V and J ends lost 5 bases and 7 bases respectively, with 21 bases between them. There are 16 residues in the CDR3. The CDR3 loop is CASSPPSAVAGQPQHF. CDR3 coding DNA: TGTGCCAGCAGTCCGCCTTCCGCAGTGGCGGGACAGCCCCAGCATTTT.

This rearrangement joins TRBV6-6 to TRBJ2-7; 11 bases are a match to TRBD2. Unmatched junction bases numbered 8, after V lost 6 bases and J lost 4 bases. The germline V gene encodes CDR1 MNHNY and CDR2 SVGAGI (reference sequence). The CDR3 is 15 amino acids. The CDR3 nucleotides are TGTGCCAGCAGAATCGCTAGCGGGGGGCTTTACGAGCAGTACTTC. Residues: CASRIASGGLYEQYF.

V and J are TRBV14 and TRBJ1-1, with D possibly being TRBD1 (5 bases). Germline V CDR1 and CDR2: SGHDN, FVKESK. CDR3 size: 15 residues. V gave up 3 bases and J gave up 1 base, with 12 bases separating them. Written as DNA, the CDR3 is TGTGCCAGCAGCCAGCGCGGGGCACGGAACACTGAAGCTTTCTTT. This encodes CASSQRGARNTEAFF.

The chain employs TRBV19 and TRBJ2-2, with D perhaps TRBD1 (5 bases). With 4 bases removed from V and 0 bases from J, the gap between germline ends came to 9 bases. CDR3 length: 15 amino acids. The V gene's germline CDR1 is LNHDA and CDR2 SQIVND (reference sequence). The CDR3 reads CASSTQGANTGELFF. CDR3 DNA: TGTGCCAGTAGTACTCAAGGGGCGAACACCGGGGAGCTGTTTTTT.

The J gene is TRBJ2-1, the V gene TRBV18; D is perhaps TRBD1 (6 bases). The germline gives CDR1 KGHSH, CDR2 LQKENI. The germline V and J ends were trimmed by 2 bases and 5 bases, with 13 bases remaining between them. CDR3 length equals 15 residues. The CDR3 region is CASSPSWTDDNEQFF. The DNA of the CDR3 is TGTGCCAGCTCACCATCTTGGACAGATGACAATGAGCAGTTCTTC.

The chain couples TRBV27 to TRBJ2-1; D gene uncertain. Per germline, CDR1 MNHEY and CDR2 SMNVEV (reference sequence). Trimming cost V 3 bases and J 3 bases, with 12 bases left between them. There are 15 residues in the CDR3. The chain's CDR3 is CASSLRPRFYNEQFF. The CDR3 nucleotides read TGTGCCAGCAGTTTGAGGCCGAGGTTCTACAATGAGCAGTTCTTC.

The chain carries TRBV6-4 and TRBJ1-1; D unresolved. There are 13 residues in the CDR3. Trimming took 2 bases from V and 4 from J, leaving 8 bases between them. Looked up from germline, CDR1 is MRHNA and CDR2 is SNTAGT. Here the CDR3 reads CASSDREGTEAFF. CDR3 coding DNA: TGTGCCAGCAGTGACAGGGAGGGCACTGAAGCTTTCTTT.

The rearrangement uses TRBV7-6 and TRBJ2-5, with 16 bases aligning to TRBD2. CDR1 is SGHVS, CDR2 FNYEAQ, per germline. Trimming removed 5 bases from V and 6 bases from J; junction bases left unmatched: 6. The CDR3 runs 16 residues. This chain's CDR3 is CASSQGLAGGQQTQYF. For the CDR3, the DNA is TGTGCCAGCAGCCAGGGACTAGCGGGGGGGCAGCAGACCCAGTACTTC.

The J gene is TRBJ2-7, the V gene TRBV6-5; 8 bases agree with TRBD1. CDR1 and CDR2 from the germline V gene are MNHEY and SVGAGI. The V and J ends lost 4 bases and 5 bases, in that order; junction bases with no gene match: 10. This CDR3 contains 15 residues. CDR3 amino acids: CASSSDRVASNEQYF. The DNA for the CDR3 is TGTGCCAGCAGTTCGGACAGGGTGGCCTCTAACGAGCAGTACTTC.

This chain links TRBV5-1 with TRBJ1-1; D uncertain. In germline, CDR1 is SGHRS, CDR2 YFSETQ. Trimming left V 2 bases short and J 1 base short, with 9 bases between. This CDR3 comprises 14 residues. The CDR3 is CASSFRSENTEAFF. The CDR3 DNA sequence: TGCGCCAGCAGCTTTCGGAGCGAGAACACTGAAGCTTTCTTT.

Comments on this clone: Other DNA sequences within the sample encode an identical CDR3. V gene TRBV11-2 combines with J gene TRBJ1-1, with D hard to call. This CDR3 has 13 residues. V was cut by 3 bases and J by 3 bases, with 8 bases left in between. Germline assignment: CDR1 SGHAT and CDR2 FQNNGV. CDR3: CASSFPGDTEAFF. The CDR3 DNA sequence: TGTGCCAGCAGCTTCCCCGGGGACACTGAAGCTTTCTTT.

The rearrangement joins TRBV27 to TRBJ2-7; D is uncertain. This CDR3 is built from 14 residues. Trimming took 3 bases from V and 2 from J, leaving 11 bases between them. Germline lookup yields CDR1 MNHEY and CDR2 SMNVEV (reference sequence). The chain's CDR3 is CASSLSFLTYEQYF. The CDR3 region has the DNA TGTGCCAGCAGTTTGAGTTTTCTAACCTACGAGCAGTACTTC.

The chain links TRBV19 to TRBJ2-3, with TRBD1 matching 11 bases. CDR3 length equals 18 residues. J gave up 0 bases and V 3 bases, and 8 bases lay outside the gene matches. Germline V CDR1 and CDR2: LNHDA, SQIVND (reference sequence). The CDR3 loop reads CASSMGPGQGASTDTQYF. CDR3 nucleotide sequence: TGTGCCAGTAGTATGGGTCCAGGACAGGGGGCGAGCACAGATACGCAGTATTTT.

This chain joins TRBV5-4 and TRBJ2-1, with D unresolved. Germline-derived CDR1 and CDR2 are SGHNT and YYREEE (reference sequence). CDR3 length: 14 amino acids. V lost 1 base, J lost 0 bases, and 5 bases lay in between. The CDR3 sequence is CASSLTVSYNEQFF. In DNA, the CDR3 is TGTGCCAGCAGCTTGACAGTCTCCTACAATGAGCAGTTCTTC.

The V and J genes are TRBV30 and TRBJ1-1; unclear D gene. The length of the CDR3 is 13 residues. Germline values: CDR1 GTSNPN, CDR2 SVGIG (reference sequence). Deletions cut 0 bases from V and 0 bases from J, with 5 bases between. Written as DNA, the CDR3 is TGTGCCTGGAGTGTATGGCTGAACACTGAAGCTTTCTTT. It is translated as CAWSVWLNTEAFF.

The chain has TRBV28 and TRBJ2-7; D gene ambiguous. Trimming cost V 3 bases and J 1 base, with 4 bases left between them. Germline V CDR1 and CDR2: MDHEN, SYDVKM. The CDR3 sequence is 12 residues long. The CDR3 reads CASSFGSYEQYF. In nucleotides, the CDR3 is TGTGCCAGCAGTTTCGGGTCCTACGAGCAGTACTTC.

The rearrangement links TRBV19 to TRBJ1-5; TRBD1 might be the D (6 bases). The V end lost 2 bases, the J end lost 2 bases, and 13 bases lay between the germline ends. The CDR3 has 16 residues. Germline V gene sequence: CDR1 LNHDA, CDR2 SQIVND (reference sequence). CDR3 coding DNA: TGTGCCAGTAGTATATGGGGGCAGGGCGGCAATCAGCCCCAGCATTTT. It specifies CASSIWGQGGNQPQHF. The entire variable domain, with the rest obtained from reference TRBV19 and TRBJ1-5, is as follows: DGGITQSPKYLFRKEGQNVTLSCEQNLNHDAMYWYRQDPGQGLRLIYYSQIVNDFQKGDIAEGYSVSREKKESFPLTVTSAQKNPTAFYLCASSIWGQGGNQPQHFGDGTRLSIL.

The chain is built from TRBV7-9 and TRBJ2-5; TRBD2 might be the D (5 bases). The DNA end is a closer match to TRBJ2-7, so the J assignment may be wrong. Per germline, CDR1 SEHNR and CDR2 FQNEAQ (reference sequence). The CDR3 consists of 13 residues. The CDR3 nucleotides are TGTGCCAGCAGCGCTAATGCGGGTTACGAGCAGTACTTC. Residues: CASSANAGYEQYF.

This chain links TRBV5-4 with TRBJ1-2; tentatively, D is TRBD1 (6 bases). CDR3 length: 17 amino acids. Germline CDR1 reads SGHNT; CDR2 reads YYREEE (reference sequence). With 5 bases removed from V and 4 bases from J, the gap between germline ends came to 24 bases. This CDR3 is CASSRGGDRPGVYGYTF. In DNA, the CDR3 is TGTGCCAGCAGTCGGGGGGGCGACAGGCCGGGGGTCTATGGCTACACCTTC.

The J gene is TRBJ2-1, the V gene TRBV14; maybe TRBD2 (6 bases). Trimming removed 3 bases at V and 3 bases at J, with 15 bases between. This CDR3 is 16 amino acids long. The germline gives CDR1 SGHDN, CDR2 FVKESK. The CDR3 sequence is CASSHTGRGGYNEQFF. CDR3 coding DNA: TGTGCCAGCAGCCATACGGGGCGGGGAGGCTACAATGAGCAGTTCTTC.

The V call is TRBV5-5, the J call TRBJ1-1; D may be TRBD1 (6 bases). Trimming removed 0 bases from V and 0 bases from J, with 12 bases in between. The CDR3 contains 16 residues. Germline-derived CDR1 and CDR2 are SGHKS and YYEKEE (reference sequence). In nucleotides, the CDR3 is TGTGCCAGCAGCTTGGTAGGGAGGGGGTTGAACACTGAAGCTTTCTTT. Translating gives CASSLVGRGLNTEAFF.

The chain joins TRBV9 to TRBJ1-5, with a weak D call TRBD1 (6 bases). Germline V lookup: CDR1 SGDLS, CDR2 YYNGEE. The CDR3 contains 15 residues. V was pared by 4 bases and J by 5 bases, with 16 bases between. CDR3 residues: CASSRTDSADQPQHF. CDR3 coding DNA: TGTGCCAGCAGCCGAACGGACAGCGCGGATCAGCCCCAGCATTTT.

Turning to this clone: The sample carries other DNA sequences with the same CDR3. The chain combines TRBV5-1 with TRBJ2-4; possibly TRBD2 for D (7 bases). Trimming removed 1 base from V and 3 bases from J, with 14 bases in between. CDR3 size: 16 residues. Germline CDR1 and CDR2: SGHRS and YFSETQ. CDR3 sequence (DNA): TGCGCCAGCAGCTTGCGGGGGGCGGGAGACAAAAACATTCAGTACTTC. Translating gives CASSLRGAGDKNIQYF.

The DNA of the CDR3 is TGCGCCAGCAGCCCACTAACACCACAGGGGTTCAACACTGAAGCTTTCTTT. This encodes CASSPLTPQGFNTEAFF. J is TRBJ1-1 and V is TRBV4-1, with 7 bases fitting TRBD1. V was pared by 4 bases and J by 2 bases, with 13 bases of the junction left unmatched. CDR3 length: 17 residues. Germline V gene data show CDR1 as MGHRA and CDR2 as YSYEKL.

This chain uses TRBV6-6 with TRBJ2-1, with TRBD2 matching over 14 bases. Trimming removed 5 bases from V and 5 bases from J; junction bases left unmatched: 5. CDR3 length: 16 amino acids. From germline, CDR1 is MNHNY and CDR2 SVGAGI (reference sequence). In nucleotides, the CDR3 is TGTGCCAGCAGTCAAGGACTAGCGGGGGGTAACAATGAGCAGTTCTTC. Translating it yields CASSQGLAGGNNEQFF.

The V call is TRBV27, the J call TRBJ1-4; perhaps TRBD1 as D (5 bases). V was cut by 3 bases and J by 7 bases, with 12 bases left in between. Germline loops: CDR1 MNHEY, CDR2 SMNVEV (reference sequence). The CDR3 runs 14 residues. As DNA, the CDR3 is TGTGCCAGCAGTTTGACACCCGGGGGTGAAAAACTGTTTTTT. It encodes CASSLTPGGEKLFF.

The V and J genes are TRBV15 and TRBJ2-2; D is undetermined. Trimming pared 0 bases from V and 6 bases from J, leaving 8 bases between. The CDR3 is made up of 14 amino acids. Germline CDR1 and CDR2: LNHNV and YYDKDF (reference sequence). CDR3 sequence: CATSRELDSGELFF. The CDR3 DNA follows: TGTGCCACCAGCAGAGAACTTGATTCCGGGGAGCTGTTTTTT.